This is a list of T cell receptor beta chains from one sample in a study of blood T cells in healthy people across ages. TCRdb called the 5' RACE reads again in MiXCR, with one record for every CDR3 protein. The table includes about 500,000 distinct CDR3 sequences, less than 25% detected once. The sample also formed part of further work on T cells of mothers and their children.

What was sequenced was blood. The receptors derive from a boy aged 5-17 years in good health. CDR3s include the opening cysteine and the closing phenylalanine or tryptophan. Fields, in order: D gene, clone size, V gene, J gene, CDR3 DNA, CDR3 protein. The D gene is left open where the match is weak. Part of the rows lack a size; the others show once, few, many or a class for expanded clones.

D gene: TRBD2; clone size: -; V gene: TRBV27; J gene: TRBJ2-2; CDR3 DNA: TGTGCCAGCAGTTTGGGTCCTGCGGGACTAGCGACCCCCGCGAACACCGGGGAGCTGTTTTTT; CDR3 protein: CASSLGPAGLATPANTGELFF
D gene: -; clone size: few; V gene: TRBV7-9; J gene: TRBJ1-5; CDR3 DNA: TGTGCCAGCACCTCTGGGTCGCTCGGCGATATGCCCCAGCATTTT; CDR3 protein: CASTSGSLGDMPQHF
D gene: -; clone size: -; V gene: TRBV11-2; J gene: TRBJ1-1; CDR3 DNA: TGTGCCAGCAGCGCATCCCGGACGGAGAACACTGAAGCTTTCTTT; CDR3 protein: CASSASRTENTEAFF
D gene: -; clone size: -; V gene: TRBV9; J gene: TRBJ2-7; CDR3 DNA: TGTGCCAGCAGCGTAAATTGGGGGTTTTCCGAGCAGTACTTC; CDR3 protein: CASSVNWGFSEQYF
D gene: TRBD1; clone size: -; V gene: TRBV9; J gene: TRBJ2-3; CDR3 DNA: TGTGCCAGCAGCGTATACGGACAGGGTGGCACAGATACGCAGTATTTT; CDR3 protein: CASSVYGQGGTDTQYF
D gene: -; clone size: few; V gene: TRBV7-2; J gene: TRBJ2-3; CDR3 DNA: TGTGCCAGCAGCCTCGCGATAAATACGCAGTATTTT; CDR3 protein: CASSLAINTQYF
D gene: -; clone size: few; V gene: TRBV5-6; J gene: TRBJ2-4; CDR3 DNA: TGTGCCAGCAGCGGAAGGTGGGGACCAAGCAAAAACATTCAGTACTTC; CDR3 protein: CASSGRWGPSKNIQYF
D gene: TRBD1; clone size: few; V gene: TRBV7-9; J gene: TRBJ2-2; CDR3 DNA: TGTGCCAGCAGCCTAACCGGGACAGGGTACACCGGGGAGCTGTTTTTT; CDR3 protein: CASSLTGTGYTGELFF
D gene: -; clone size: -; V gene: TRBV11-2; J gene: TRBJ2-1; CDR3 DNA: TGTGCCAGCAGCTTAGATAGACTAGTTAGAGGGGACAATGAGCAGTTCTTC; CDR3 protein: CASSLDRLVRGDNEQFF
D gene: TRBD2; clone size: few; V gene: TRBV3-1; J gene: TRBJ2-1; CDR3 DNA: TGTGCCAGCAGCCCCCGCGGGTCTAGCGGGGCTCAGGCGGTTTCATGGCAGTTCTTC; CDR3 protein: CASSPRGSSGAQAVSWQFF
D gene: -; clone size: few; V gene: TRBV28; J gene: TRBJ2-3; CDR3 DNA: TGTGCCAGCAGTTTTGGTTCGGATGCACAGTATTTT; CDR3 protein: CASSFGSDAQYF
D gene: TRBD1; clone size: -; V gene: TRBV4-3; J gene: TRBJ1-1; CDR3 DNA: TGCGCCAGCAGCCAGCGGCCCTTTGACAGGGCAAACACTGAAGCTTTCTTT; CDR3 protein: CASSQRPFDRANTEAFF
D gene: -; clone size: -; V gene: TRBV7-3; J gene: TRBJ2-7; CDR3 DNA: TGTGCCAGCAGCCCGGCACCGGGACAAACCTACGAGCAGTACTTC; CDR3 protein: CASSPAPGQTYEQYF
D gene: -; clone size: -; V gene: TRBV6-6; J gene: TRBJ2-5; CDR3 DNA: TGTGCCAGCAGTAGCCCCGGAGGAGGAGAGACCCAGTACTTC; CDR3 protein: CASSSPGGGETQYF
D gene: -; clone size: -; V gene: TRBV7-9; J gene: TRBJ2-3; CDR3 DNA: TGTGCCAGCACCCACCCGGCGCAGGCGGCAGATACGCAGTATTTT; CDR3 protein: CASTHPAQAADTQYF
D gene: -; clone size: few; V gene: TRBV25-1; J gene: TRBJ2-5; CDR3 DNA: TGTGCCAGCACGGCGAGGGAGACCCAGTACTTC; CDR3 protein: CASTARETQYF
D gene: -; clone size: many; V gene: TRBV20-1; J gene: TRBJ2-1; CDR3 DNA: TGCAGTGCTACCCACACAAAAGAGGGGACAAAATACAATGAGCAGTTCTTC; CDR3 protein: CSATHTKEGTKYNEQFF
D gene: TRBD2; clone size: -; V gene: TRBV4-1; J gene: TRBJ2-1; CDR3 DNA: TGCGCCAGCAGCCAACCTGGGACTAGCGGGATCCACAATGAGCAGTTCTTC; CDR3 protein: CASSQPGTSGIHNEQFF
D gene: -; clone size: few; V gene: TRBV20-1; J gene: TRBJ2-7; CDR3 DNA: TGCAGTGCTAATCTCTTAATAAGGGACTCAACCGAGCAGTACTTC; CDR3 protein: CSANLLIRDSTEQYF
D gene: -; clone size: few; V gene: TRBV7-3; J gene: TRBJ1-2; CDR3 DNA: TGTGCCAGCAGCTTAAATCCAGGGGCCTATGGCTACACCTTC; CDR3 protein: CASSLNPGAYGYTF
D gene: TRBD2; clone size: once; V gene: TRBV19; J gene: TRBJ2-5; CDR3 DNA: TGTGCCAGTAGTACCGGACTAGCGGGGGGGTCTGAAGAGACCCAGTACTTC; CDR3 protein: CASSTGLAGGSEETQYF
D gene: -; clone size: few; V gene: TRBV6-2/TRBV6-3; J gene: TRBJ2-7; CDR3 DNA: TGTGCCAGCAGTTACTCAGCCATCAAGGGTCCAGAGGATTACGAGCAGTACTTC; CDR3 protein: CASSYSAIKGPEDYEQYF
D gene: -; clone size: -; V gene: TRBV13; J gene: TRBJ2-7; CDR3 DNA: TGTGCCAGCAGCTCCTCAGGGAAGGGCGAGCAGTACTTC; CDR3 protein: CASSSSGKGEQYF
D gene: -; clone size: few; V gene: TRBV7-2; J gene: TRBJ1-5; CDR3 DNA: TGTGCCAGCAGCTTAGAAATTCATAGCAATCAGCCCCAGCATTTT; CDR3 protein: CASSLEIHSNQPQHF
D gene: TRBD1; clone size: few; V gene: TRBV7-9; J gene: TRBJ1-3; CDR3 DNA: TGTGCCAGCAGCATATCAGGGGGTATCGGAAACACCATATATTTT; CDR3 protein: CASSISGGIGNTIYF
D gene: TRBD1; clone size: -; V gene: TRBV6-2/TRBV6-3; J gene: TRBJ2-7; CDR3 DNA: TGTGCCAGCAGGGGACAGTGGGCATCTTACGAGCAGTACTTC; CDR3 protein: CASRGQWASYEQYF
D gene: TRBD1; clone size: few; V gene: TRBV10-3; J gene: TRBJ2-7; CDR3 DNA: TGTGCCATCAGTGGGGACAGGGACTCCTACGAGCAGTACTTC; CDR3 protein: CAISGDRDSYEQYF
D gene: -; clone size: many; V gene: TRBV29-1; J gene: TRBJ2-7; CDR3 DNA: TGCAGCGTTGGTTCCTACGAGCAGTACTTC; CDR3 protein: CSVGSYEQYF
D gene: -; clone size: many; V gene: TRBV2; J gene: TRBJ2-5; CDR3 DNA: TGTGCCACCCTTCGGAGCCCCGGGGTTGAAGAGACCCAGTACTTC; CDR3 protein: CATLRSPGVEETQYF
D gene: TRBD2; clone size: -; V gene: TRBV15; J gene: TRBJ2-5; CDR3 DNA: TGTGCCACCAGCAGAGGGGGACTAGCGGGGACCCAAGAGACCCAGTACTTC; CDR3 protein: CATSRGGLAGTQETQYF
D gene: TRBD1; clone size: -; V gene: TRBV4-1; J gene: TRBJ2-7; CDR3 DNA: TGCGCCAGCAGCCCCACGGGACAGGGGTTCTACGAGCAGTACTTC; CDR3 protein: CASSPTGQGFYEQYF
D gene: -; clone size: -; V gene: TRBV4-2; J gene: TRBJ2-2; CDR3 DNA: TGTGCCAGCAGCCCAAACAGGGTCACTAGGAACACCGGGGAGCTGTTTTTT; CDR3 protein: CASSPNRVTRNTGELFF
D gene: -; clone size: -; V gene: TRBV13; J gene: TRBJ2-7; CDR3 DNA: TGTGCCAGCAGCTCCCGCGGGGCTGGCGAGCAGTACTTC; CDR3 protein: CASSSRGAGEQYF
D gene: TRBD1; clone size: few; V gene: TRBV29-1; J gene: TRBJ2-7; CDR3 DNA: TGCAGCGTTGAAGGGGGGACAGCCTACGGGCAGTACTTC; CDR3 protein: CSVEGGTAYGQYF
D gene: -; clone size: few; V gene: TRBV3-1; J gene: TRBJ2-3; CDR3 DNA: TGTGCCAGCAGCCAAGATATGACAGCGAGCACAGATACGCAGTATTTT; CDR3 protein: CASSQDMTASTDTQYF
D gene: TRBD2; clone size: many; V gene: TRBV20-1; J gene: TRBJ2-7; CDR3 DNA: TGCAGTGCTCGCCTAGCGGGACAGCACTACGAGCAGTACTTC; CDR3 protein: CSARLAGQHYEQYF
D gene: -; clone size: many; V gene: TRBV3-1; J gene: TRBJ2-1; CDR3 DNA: TGTGCCAGCAGCTCCGGAGAGGGGTATGAGCAGTTCTTC; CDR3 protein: CASSSGEGYEQFF
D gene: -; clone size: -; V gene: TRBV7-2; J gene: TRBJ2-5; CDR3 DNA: TGTGCCAGCAGCTGGGGGTCTAGCCAAGAGACCCAGTACTTC; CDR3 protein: CASSWGSSQETQYF
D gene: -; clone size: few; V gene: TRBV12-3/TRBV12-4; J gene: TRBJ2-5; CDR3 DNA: TGTGCCAGCAGTTTTGTGGACCAAGAGACCCAGTACTTC; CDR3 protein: CASSFVDQETQYF
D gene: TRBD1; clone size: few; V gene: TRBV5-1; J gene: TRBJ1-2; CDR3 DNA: TGCGCCAGCAGCTTGGCGTTCGACAGGGGCAACCCGCTCTATGGCTACACCTTC; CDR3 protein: CASSLAFDRGNPLYGYTF
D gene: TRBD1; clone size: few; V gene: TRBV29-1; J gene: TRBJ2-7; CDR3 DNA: TGCAGCGTTGAAGTGGGACAGGGTATCTCCTACGAGCAGTACTTC; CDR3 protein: CSVEVGQGISYEQYF
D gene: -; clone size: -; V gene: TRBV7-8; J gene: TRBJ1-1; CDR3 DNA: TGTGCCAGCAGCTTGCTCAGCCAGGCGAACACTGAAGCTTTCTTT; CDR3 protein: CASSLLSQANTEAFF
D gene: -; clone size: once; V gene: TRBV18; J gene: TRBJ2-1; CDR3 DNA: TGTGCCAGCTCTCCATCGGCCAACAATGAGCAGTTCTTC; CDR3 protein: CASSPSANNEQFF
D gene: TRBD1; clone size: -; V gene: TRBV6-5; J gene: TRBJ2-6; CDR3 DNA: TGTGCCAGCAGTTACGGACAGGGGGCATCTGGGGCCAACGTCCTGACTTTC; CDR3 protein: CASSYGQGASGANVLTF
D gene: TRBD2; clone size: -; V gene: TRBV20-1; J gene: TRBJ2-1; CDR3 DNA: TGCAGTGCTAGAGTCCTAGCGGGAACTGCCTACAATGAGCAGTTCTTC; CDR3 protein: CSARVLAGTAYNEQFF
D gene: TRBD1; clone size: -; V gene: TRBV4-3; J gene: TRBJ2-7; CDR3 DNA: TGCGCCAGCAGCCTTATAGGTGGACAGGGCTCCTACGAGCAGTACTTC; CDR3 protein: CASSLIGGQGSYEQYF
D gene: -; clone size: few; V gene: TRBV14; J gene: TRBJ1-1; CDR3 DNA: TGTGCCAGCAGCTCGGACCGCGTTAGGGCTTTCTTT; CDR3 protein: CASSSDRVRAFF
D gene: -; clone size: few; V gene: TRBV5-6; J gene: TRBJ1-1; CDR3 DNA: TGTGCCAGCAGCTTGGGTGCCAGCGAAGCTTTCTTT; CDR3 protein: CASSLGASEAFF